This T cell receptor beta chain was sequenced for a study of technical replicates of blood from a few donors. Germline V gene lookup returns CDR1 SGHRS and CDR2 YFSETQ. The CDR3 runs to 15 residues. Trimming took off 1 base at V and 1 base at J, with 11 bases between the two ends. This table comes from immunoSEQ multiplex PCR, and its TCRdb copy is limited to in-frame clones, with some not included. The data hold about 88,000 clones, with around 94% observed a single time. This TCR derives from a human donor in good health. This sequence joins TRBV5-1 and TRBJ1-2; D perhaps matches TRBD1 (5 bases). Sequenced material: T cells isolated from PBMCs. As DNA, the CDR3 is TGCGCCAGCAGCTTGTCCCCGACAGATAACTATGGCTACACCTTC. Its protein is CASSLSPTDNYGYTF.